One and the same sample provided the 28 T cell receptor beta chains below, sequenced in a study of T cells in localized non-small cell lung cancer. Sequencing was performed with immunoSEQ multiplex PCR; in TCRdb, only in-frame clones are kept and a portion is missing. The sample gives around 17,000 clones, around 91% of which show up once; less than 1.5% is in the top ten. Here the sequenced sample was peripheral blood mononuclear cells, taken before any cancer treatment. These receptors came from a woman aged 40-69 years with stage III lung adenocarcinoma.

A few counts support this clone. The chain carries TRBV7-9 and TRBJ1-6; 8 bases fit TRBD1. Germline-derived CDR1 and CDR2 are SEHNR and FQNEAQ (reference sequence). The CDR3 extends over 15 amino acids. V was clipped by 4 bases and J by 10 bases; unmatched bases: 9. The CDR3 bases are TGTGCCAGCAGCTACGCGCTCCGGGACAGGTCACCCCTCCACTTT. Translating gives CASSYALRDRSPLHF.

The chain joins TRBV19 to TRBJ1-4; D possibly corresponds to TRBD1 (5 bases). V was shortened by 0 bases and J by 5 bases, with 19 bases between the two germline ends. The CDR3 covers 18 residues. CDR1 is LNHDA, CDR2 SQIVND, per germline (reference sequence). The CDR3: CASSIDLRFPGRNEKLFF. The CDR3 bases are TGTGCCAGTAGTATAGATTTAAGATTCCCGGGACGAAATGAAAAACTGTTTTTT.

The V gene is TRBV6-1, the J gene TRBJ1-1; D ambiguous. Per germline, CDR1 MNHNS and CDR2 SASEGT. The ends were cut back, 3 bases at V and 1 base at J, with 9 bases in the middle. This CDR3 contains 14 residues. The CDR3 DNA sequence: TGTGCCAGCAGTGATAAAGTCGGGAACACTGAAGCTTTCTTT. This codes for CASSDKVGNTEAFF.

The V call is TRBV7-3, the J call TRBJ2-5, with D unclear. The CDR3 length is 13 residues. Germline V gene lookup returns CDR1 SGHTA and CDR2 FQGTGA. V was shortened by 2 bases and J by 2 bases, with 6 bases between the two germline ends. The CDR3 DNA is TGTGCCAGCAGCTTACGGCAGCAAGAGACCCAGTACTTC. Translated: CASSLRQQETQYF. The whole variable domain, filled in from reference TRBV7-3 and TRBJ2-5, reads GAGVSQTPSNKVTEKGKYVELRCDPISGHTALYWYRQSLGQGPEFLIYFQGTGAADDSGLPNDRFFAVRPEGSVSTLKIQRTERGDSAVYLCASSLRQQETQYFGPGTRLLVL.

The J gene is TRBJ2-1, the V gene TRBV10-3; 8 nucleotides align to TRBD2. Losses at the gene ends were 2 bases for V and 6 bases for J; bases not matched to a gene: 3. The CDR3 runs to 14 residues. Germline-derived CDR1 and CDR2 are ENHRY and SYGVKD. CDR3 in DNA: TGTGCCATCAGTGAGCAAGCGGGAGTCAATGAGCAGTTCTTC. Protein sequence: CAISEQAGVNEQFF.

The chain has TRBV5-6 and TRBJ2-7; 8 positions agree with TRBD1. The CDR3 is 15 amino acids. Trimming took 2 bases from V and 3 from J; bases not matched to a gene: 7. Germline V CDR1 and CDR2: SGHDT, YYEEEE. This CDR3 reads CASSFDRGRSYEQYF. CDR3 nucleotides: TGTGCCAGCAGCTTCGACAGGGGTAGAAGCTACGAGCAGTACTTC.

The chain couples TRBV5-1 to TRBJ1-2; tentative D call: TRBD1 (6 bases). There are 14 residues in the CDR3. CDR1 is SGHRS, CDR2 YFSETQ, per germline. V was shortened by 0 bases and J by 2 bases, with 8 bases between the two germline ends. The CDR3: CASSLGTENYGYTF. The DNA of the CDR3 is TGCGCCAGCAGCTTGGGGACAGAAAACTATGGCTACACCTTC.

This clone showed up just once. The chain is built from TRBV9 and TRBJ2-2, with D possibly matching TRBD1 (8 bases). Trimming stripped 4 bases from V and 5 bases from J, with 15 bases between. This CDR3 has 15 residues. Germline assignment: CDR1 SGDLS and CDR2 YYNGEE. DNA for the CDR3: TGTGCCAGCAGCTCCGGACAGGGAGGGACCGGGGAGCTGTTTTTT. The encoded protein is CASSSGQGGTGELFF.

This clone was counted a single time. The gene calls are TRBV30 and TRBJ1-6; the D is unclear. CDR1 is GTSNPN, CDR2 SVGIG, per germline (reference sequence). CDR3 size: 14 residues. V lost 0 bases and J lost 9, with 12 bases in between. CDR3 nucleotides: TGTGCCTGGAGTGTAAGGGCGGACGGTTCACCCCTCCACTTT. This sequence encodes CAWSVRADGSPLHF.

This chain connects TRBV21-1 to TRBJ2-5. TRBV21-1 is classified as a pseudogene. The CDR3 is 11 residues long. The CDR3, as DNA: TGTGCCCCGGGGCCGTGGGGGACCCAGTACTTC. This codes for CAPGPWGTQYF.

This chain links TRBV7-9 with TRBJ2-5, with D unresolved. Germline V gene data show CDR1 as SEHNR and CDR2 as FQNEAQ (reference sequence). CDR3 length equals 14 residues. Trimming removed 5 bases from V and 3 bases from J, with 13 bases in between. The CDR3 is CASSERTVKETQYF. CDR3 nucleotides: TGTGCCAGCAGCGAAAGGACGGTGAAAGAGACCCAGTACTTC.

This chain joins TRBV6-5 and TRBJ2-3, with D possibly being TRBD2 (7 bases). The CDR3 loop spans 15 amino acids. Trimming took 2 bases from V and 0 from J, leaving 9 bases between them. Germline CDR1 reads MNHEY; CDR2 reads SVGAGI. CDR3 DNA sequence: TGTGCCAGCAGTTACGGGGGGGCTAGCACAGATACGCAGTATTTT. Translated: CASSYGGASTDTQYF.

This clone is a singleton in its sample. V usage is TRBV6-6 and J usage is TRBJ2-7; 7 bases are a match to TRBD2. Germline V lookup: CDR1 MNHNY, CDR2 SVGAGI (reference sequence). The junction had 7 bases not matched to a gene; V was cut back by 4 bases and J by 7 bases. The CDR3 contains 13 residues. CDR3 loop: CASSSTVGGEQYF. The CDR3 DNA reads TGTGCCAGCAGTTCTACGGTGGGGGGGGAGCAGTACTTC.

The chain combines TRBV6-5 with TRBJ1-2; perhaps TRBD1 as D (5 bases). Germline V lookup: CDR1 MNHEY, CDR2 SVGAGI. Trimming took 6 bases from V and 2 from J, leaving 13 bases between them. The CDR3 is 14 amino acids. Here the CDR3 reads CASRPSGANYGYTF. CDR3 DNA sequence: TGTGCCAGCAGACCTTCCGGGGCCAACTATGGCTACACCTTC.

V is TRBV30 and J is TRBJ2-7; no clear D. Germline V gene data show CDR1 as GTSNPN and CDR2 as SVGIG (reference sequence). The length of the CDR3 is 12 residues. Trimming left V 5 bases short and J 4 bases short, with 12 bases between. The CDR3 DNA reads TGTGCCTGGGGTCGGGCCTCGTACGAGCAGTACTTC. The encoded protein is CAWGRASYEQYF. The variable domain in full, completed from reference TRBV30 and TRBJ2-7, reads SQTIHQWPATLVQPVGSPLSLECTVEGTSNPNLYWYRQAAGRGLQLLFYSVGIGQISSEVPQNLSASRPQDRQFILSSKKLLLSDSGFYLCAWGRASYEQYFGPGTRLTVT.

This clone is a singleton in its sample. This chain uses TRBV4-2 with TRBJ1-1; D is uncertain. This CDR3 spans 14 amino acids. V lost 3 bases to trimming and J lost 7 bases, with 15 bases between them. The germline gives CDR1 LGHNA, CDR2 YNFKEQ. CDR3 sequence: CASSQEKGRGEAFF. For the CDR3, the DNA is TGTGCCAGCAGCCAGGAGAAAGGGCGCGGTGAAGCTTTCTTT.

This clone was detected a few times. The chain is built from TRBV7-2 and TRBJ2-7; 8 bases map to TRBD2. The CDR3 is 15 residues long. V trimming: 5 bases; J trimming: 3 bases; junction bases outside the gene matches: 9. CDR1 is SGHTA, CDR2 FQGNSA, per germline. CDR3 in DNA: TGTGCCAGCAGCGAAGATACTAGCGGTGACTACGAGCAGTACTTC. Its translation: CASSEDTSGDYEQYF.

The rearrangement uses TRBV5-1 and TRBJ2-2; D call uncertain. This CDR3 contains 14 residues. In germline, CDR1 is SGHRS, CDR2 YFSETQ. Trimming cost V 4 bases and J 1 base, with 8 bases left between them. The CDR3 sequence: CASSRTGNTGELFF. CDR3 DNA sequence: TGCGCCAGCAGCAGGACGGGGAACACCGGGGAGCTGTTTTTT.

The V call is TRBV27, the J call TRBJ2-1; 8 positions match TRBD2. This CDR3 has 16 residues. Germline values: CDR1 MNHEY, CDR2 SMNVEV (reference sequence). J was trimmed by 0 bases and V by 3 bases; bases with no gene match: 4. The CDR3 sequence is CASSLLAGLSYNEQFF. The CDR3, as DNA: TGTGCCAGCAGTTTGCTAGCGGGTCTCTCCTACAATGAGCAGTTCTTC.

The chain joins TRBV9 to TRBJ2-1; D call uncertain. CDR1 is SGDLS, CDR2 YYNGEE, per germline. Trimming took off 0 bases at V and 9 bases at J, with 13 bases between the two ends. This CDR3 spans 14 amino acids. CDR3 protein: CASSVAETTLEQFF. The CDR3 DNA sequence: TGTGCCAGCAGCGTAGCAGAGACAACCCTTGAGCAGTTCTTC. Together with reference TRBV9 and TRBJ2-1, the CDR3 gives the full variable domain: DSGVTQTPKHLITATGQRVTLRCSPRSGDLSVYWYQQSLDQGLQFLIQYYNGEERAKGNILERFSAQQFPDLHSELNLSSLELGDSALYFCASSVAETTLEQFFGPGTRLTVL.

This clone was counted a single time. The rearrangement joins TRBV5-4 to TRBJ1-6; D remains ambiguous. In germline, CDR1 is SGHNT, CDR2 YYREEE (reference sequence). The CDR3 runs to 12 residues. Trimming cost V 2 bases and J 10 bases, with 7 bases left between them. The CDR3 loop is CASSFNESPLHF. CDR3 nucleotides: TGTGCCAGCAGCTTTAATGAGTCACCCCTCCACTTT.

J is TRBJ1-2 and V is TRBV9; maybe TRBD1 (6 bases). The germline CDR1 and CDR2 sequences are SGDLS and YYNGEE. CDR3 length: 13 residues. V was pared by 2 bases and J by 2 bases, with 7 bases between. The CDR3 DNA reads TGTGCCAGCAGCGTGGGGGGCAACTATGGCTACACCTTC. Its protein is CASSVGGNYGYTF.

This chain uses TRBV5-1 with TRBJ2-1; possible D gene TRBD2, 5 bases. This CDR3 spans 13 amino acids. With 4 bases removed from V and 10 bases from J, the gap between germline ends came to 15 bases. The V gene's germline CDR1 is SGHRS and CDR2 YFSETQ. The CDR3 coding sequence is TGCGCCAGCAGCCTAGGACCCGGGGAGGAGCAGTTCTTC. This codes for CASSLGPGEEQFF.

The J gene is TRBJ2-5, the V gene TRBV9; perhaps TRBD1 as D (5 bases). Germline-derived CDR1 and CDR2 are SGDLS and YYNGEE. The CDR3 is made up of 13 amino acids. Deletions cut 4 bases from V and 1 base from J, with 8 bases between. In DNA, the CDR3 is TGTGCCAGCAGCAGACAGATCCAAGAGACCCAGTACTTC. Protein: CASSRQIQETQYF.

This sequence joins TRBV9 and TRBJ2-4; D perhaps matches TRBD2 (6 bases). From germline, CDR1 is SGDLS and CDR2 YYNGEE. The length of the CDR3 is 14 residues. Trimming left V 3 bases short and J 0 bases short, with 7 bases between. CDR3: CASSGGVAKNIQYF. The CDR3 DNA reads as TGTGCCAGCAGCGGGGGGGTAGCCAAAAACATTCAGTACTTC.

This chain uses TRBV2 with TRBJ1-2, with D perhaps TRBD1 (5 bases). Germline CDR1 SNHLY, CDR2 FYNNEI. With 6 bases removed from V and 1 base from J, the gap between germline ends came to 12 bases. There are 14 residues in the CDR3. The CDR3 loop is CASRDQGDNYGYTF. As DNA, the CDR3 is TGTGCCAGCAGGGATCAGGGAGATAACTATGGCTACACCTTC.

This clone was detected only a few times. The V and J genes are TRBV7-2 and TRBJ2-7, with TRBD2 as a possible D gene (6 bases). This CDR3 is built from 15 residues. Trimming took off 1 base at V and 1 base at J, with 11 bases between the two ends. Per germline, CDR1 SGHTA and CDR2 FQGNSA. CDR3 residues: CASSLDWGVSYEQYF. The DNA of the CDR3 is TGTGCCAGCAGCTTAGATTGGGGGGTTTCCTACGAGCAGTACTTC.

This clone came up once. This rearrangement joins TRBV19 to TRBJ1-2; no reliable D call. CDR1 is LNHDA, CDR2 SQIVND, per germline (reference sequence). V shed 8 bases and J shed 4 bases, with 17 bases lying between them. CDR3 length equals 14 residues. CDR3 in DNA: TGTGCCAGTTGGTCGATTCCGGGAATCTATGGCTACACCTTC. Amino acids: CASWSIPGIYGYTF.